The entry below gives a single T cell receptor beta chain sequence along with its context. Its cognate antigen is unknown. Other DNA variants within this sample encode the same CDR3. This sample was taken from a study of shared clonotypes between healthy human individuals. Background on the study: The study drew on a couple of women and a few men aged 18 to 49 as donors.

The CDR3 loop spans 14 amino acids. Trimming left V 3 bases short and J 6 bases short, with 9 bases between. Germline loops: CDR1 MNHEY, CDR2 SMNVEV (reference sequence). The assay was immunoSEQ multiplex PCR, and TCRdb's table has in-frame clones only and misses some. Seen here are roughly 1,800,000 clones, about 95% observed once, and the top ten hold around 1.2%. Study findings and constraints: Generally, naive subsets (rather than memory subsets) showed larger estimated richness. Unshared clonotypes carried lower generation probabilities than those common to all four donors.

The naive CD8 fraction comprised CD45RO-negative cells positively selected for CCR7 and excluded terminally differentiated effector memory CD45RA+ cells. The origin of this receptor is a man younger than 30 in good health. This chain joins TRBV27 and TRBJ1-6; D is possibly TRBD1 (5 bases). Sequencing used naive CD8+ T cells sorted from blood. CDR3 protein: CASSFGDSNSPLHF. The CDR3 coding sequence is TGTGCCAGCAGTTTTGGGGACTCTAATTCACCCCTCCACTTT.